This TCR beta chain comes out of a study of cytomegalovirus exposure and HLA in healthy donors. The CDR3 loop spans 14 amino acids. With 4 bases clipped from V and 4 bases from J, the junction kept 3 bases outside the gene matches. The germline gives CDR1 SGHRS, CDR2 YFSETQ. Details on this clone: Other DNA sequences from this sample encode an identical CDR3 as well.

The PCR made use of 60 Vbeta and 13 Jbeta primers. Here immunoSEQ multiplex PCR was the method, and the copy in TCRdb shows in-frame clones only, minus some. The sample has 35,000 to 45,000 clones, around half seen once. The chain combines TRBV5-1 with TRBJ2-1, with TRBD1 matching 9 bases. Sequenced sample: PBMCs. The receptor comes from a human donor in good health. As DNA, the CDR3 is TGCGCCAGCAGCCCCGGGACAGGGTACAATGAGCAGTTCTTC. It yields the protein CASSPGTGYNEQFF.